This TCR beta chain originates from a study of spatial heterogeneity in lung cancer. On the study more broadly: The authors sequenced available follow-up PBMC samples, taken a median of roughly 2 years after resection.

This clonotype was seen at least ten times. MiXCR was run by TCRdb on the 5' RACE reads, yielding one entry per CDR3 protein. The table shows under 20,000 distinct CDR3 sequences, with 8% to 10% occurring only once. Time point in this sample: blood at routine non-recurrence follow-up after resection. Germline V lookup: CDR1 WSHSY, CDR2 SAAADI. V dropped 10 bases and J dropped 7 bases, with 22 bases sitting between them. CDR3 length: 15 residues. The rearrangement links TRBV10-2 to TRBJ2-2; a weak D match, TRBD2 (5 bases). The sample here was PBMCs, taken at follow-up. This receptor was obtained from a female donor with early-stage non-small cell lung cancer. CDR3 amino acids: CATLPDRGVGGELFF. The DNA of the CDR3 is TGCGCCACCCTTCCAGACCGGGGAGTTGGCGGGGAGCTGTTTTTT.